What follows are 16 T cell receptor beta chains derived from one specimen sequenced in a study of PD-1 blockade in classical Hodgkin lymphoma. Relapse after autologous stem cell transplantation occurred in every patient, and brentuximab vedotin exposure varied. Clones were read by immunoSEQ multiplex PCR, and TCRdb kept only the in-frame ones, dropping some. This sample carries approximately 58,000 clones, roughly 90% of them seen once, and the ten largest clones take 8.5% to 12%. The starting material was peripheral blood mononuclear cells (PBMCs), obtained before the second cycle of nivolumab. The receptors come from a human donor with classical Hodgkin lymphoma.

This chain links TRBV29-1 with TRBJ2-6, with a possible D match to TRBD1 (6 bases). The CDR3 sequence is 16 residues long. V shed 3 bases and J shed 0 bases, with 12 bases lying between them. Germline values: CDR1 SQVTM, CDR2 ANQGSEA. The CDR3 loop reads CSVEDSQLSGANVLTF. The CDR3 coding sequence is TGCAGCGTTGAGGACAGTCAACTCTCTGGGGCCAACGTCCTGACTTTC.

This chain joins TRBV27 and TRBJ1-5; D is perhaps TRBD1 (5 bases). This CDR3 comprises 13 residues. Germline CDR1 is MNHEY and CDR2 is SMNVEV (reference sequence). V lost 3 bases and J 5 bases, leaving 8 bases between the germline ends. The CDR3: CASSFDSYQPQHF. The CDR3 region has the DNA TGTGCCAGCAGTTTTGACAGCTATCAGCCCCAGCATTTT.

This sequence joins TRBV2 and TRBJ1-2; TRBD1 agrees at 8 bases. Unmatched junction bases numbered 4, after V lost 7 bases and J lost 6 bases. This CDR3 contains 12 residues. Looked up from germline, CDR1 is SNHLY and CDR2 is FYNNEI. The CDR3 is CASTPDRDGYTF. The DNA of the CDR3 is TGTGCCAGCACCCCGGACAGGGATGGCTACACCTTC.

The chain employs TRBV27 and TRBJ2-7, with 8 bases matching TRBD2. The CDR3 has 14 amino acids. V lost 3 bases, J lost 4 bases, and 5 bases stayed unmatched. Germline V gene lookup returns CDR1 MNHEY and CDR2 SMNVEV (reference sequence). This CDR3 reads CASSLMGLGYEQYF. CDR3 nucleotide sequence: TGTGCCAGCAGTTTGATGGGACTAGGGTACGAGCAGTACTTC.

The CDR3 loop reads CASSIVWGAGRTGELFF. In nucleotides, the CDR3 is TGTGCCAGTAGTATAGTGTGGGGAGCCGGTCGCACCGGGGAGCTGTTTTTT. The genes are TRBV19 and TRBJ2-2; perhaps TRBD2 as D (5 bases). V was shortened by 1 base and J by 4 bases, with 16 bases between the two germline ends. Germline V gene data show CDR1 as LNHDA and CDR2 as SQIVND (reference sequence). This CDR3 contains 17 residues.

The rearrangement uses TRBV6-1 and TRBJ2-3; the D gene could be TRBD1 or TRBD2 (5 bases each). The V gene's germline CDR1 is MNHNS and CDR2 SASEGT. Trimming cost V 2 bases and J 0 bases, with 9 bases left between them. The CDR3 extends over 15 amino acids. CDR3 sequence: CASSEQGPSTDTQYF. The CDR3 DNA reads TGTGCCAGCAGTGAACAGGGACCTAGCACAGATACGCAGTATTTT.

This chain joins TRBV13 and TRBJ2-1, with a tentative D call TRBD1 (6 bases). Germline V lookup: CDR1 PRHDT, CDR2 FYEKMQ (reference sequence). CDR3 length equals 15 residues. V shed 5 bases and J shed 6 bases, with 17 bases lying between them. The CDR3 DNA reads TGTGCCAGCAGCCCCGGACAGTCCCCGATCAATGAGCAGTTCTTC. The encoded protein is CASSPGQSPINEQFF. The full variable domain, completed using reference TRBV13 and TRBJ2-1, is AAGVIQSPRHLIKEKRETATLKCYPIPRHDTVYWYQQGPGQDPQFLISFYEKMQSDKGSIPDRFSAQQFSDYHSELNMSSLELGDSALYFCASSPGQSPINEQFFGPGTRLTVL.

This clone has only a few counts. V usage is TRBV5-1 and J usage is TRBJ1-1; possible D gene TRBD1, 5 bases. V was shortened by 1 base and J by 3 bases, with 7 bases between the two germline ends. This CDR3 has 13 amino acids. The germline CDR1 and CDR2 sequences are SGHRS and YFSETQ. CDR3 protein: CASSLTGDTEAFF. The CDR3, as DNA: TGCGCCAGCAGCTTGACGGGGGACACTGAAGCTTTCTTT.

As concerns this clone: A read error may produce the germline difference seen at one junction end. V and J are TRBV7-8 and TRBJ2-1; TRBD2 matches at 9 bases. Germline V lookup: CDR1 SGHVS, CDR2 FQNEAQ. This CDR3 is 15 amino acids long. The CDR3 DNA reads TGTGCCAGCAGCGTAGCGGGAGTATTCTACAATGAGCAGTTCTTC. It specifies CASSVAGVFYNEQFF.

The chain's CDR3 is CASSLVDSSKETQYF. CDR3 sequence (DNA): TGTGCCAGCAGCTTAGTTGACAGCTCAAAAGAGACCCAGTACTTC. The rearrangement links TRBV7-9 to TRBJ2-5, with D possibly matching TRBD1 (5 bases). CDR1 and CDR2 (germline): SEHNR, FQNEAQ (reference sequence). This CDR3 spans 15 amino acids. V lost 1 base to trimming and J lost 3 bases, with 12 bases between them.

The chain is built from TRBV4-1 and TRBJ2-7; no clear D. The CDR3 loop spans 13 amino acids. Looked up from germline, CDR1 is MGHRA and CDR2 is YSYEKL. Trimming pared 0 bases from V and 3 bases from J, leaving 6 bases between. CDR3 protein: CASSQDLGYEQYF. CDR3 in DNA: TGCGCCAGCAGCCAAGATCTGGGCTACGAGCAGTACTTC.

The rearrangement uses TRBV7-3 and TRBJ2-2; TRBD1 matches 8 bases. J gave up 0 bases and V 4 bases, and 4 bases lay outside the gene matches. The CDR3 has 16 amino acids. Germline CDR1 SGHTA, CDR2 FQGTGA. CDR3 loop: CASSSQQGANTGELFF. CDR3 coding DNA: TGTGCCAGCAGCTCGCAACAGGGGGCGAACACCGGGGAGCTGTTTTTT.

The chain has TRBV11-2 and TRBJ2-5; perhaps TRBD1 as D (5 bases). Germline V gene data show CDR1 as SGHAT and CDR2 as FQNNGV. The ends were cut back, 2 bases at V and 2 bases at J, with 12 bases in the middle. This CDR3 is 15 amino acids long. The CDR3 nucleotides read TGTGCCAGCAGCTTACAGGGTAGAAATCAAGAGACCCAGTACTTC. It specifies CASSLQGRNQETQYF.

The chain joins TRBV30 to TRBJ1-1, with D unclear. The CDR3 has 16 residues. Germline CDR1 GTSNPN, CDR2 SVGIG (reference sequence). V was trimmed by 1 base and J by 4 bases, leaving 19 bases between them. The CDR3 is CAWSDANTVPATEAFF. DNA of the CDR3: TGTGCCTGGAGTGACGCTAATACGGTGCCGGCCACTGAAGCTTTCTTT.

The chain recombines TRBV6-5 with TRBJ1-3, with D maybe TRBD1 (5 bases). The germline V gene has CDR1 MNHEY and CDR2 SVGAGI. CDR3 size: 16 residues. Trimming removed 4 bases at V and 4 bases at J, with 17 bases between. In DNA, the CDR3 is TGTGCCAGCAGTTTTGCTTCAGGGTCCGGGGGAAACACCATATATTTT. It encodes CASSFASGSGGNTIYF.

This chain connects TRBV29-1 to TRBJ2-7; maybe TRBD1 (5 bases). Germline loops: CDR1 SQVTM, CDR2 ANQGSEA. CDR3 length: 10 amino acids. The V and J ends lost 6 bases and 9 bases respectively, with 12 bases between them. The DNA for the CDR3 is TGCAGCGTCGGGTCCAGGGCGCAGTACTTC. It translates to CSVGSRAQYF.